Described below is a single T cell receptor beta chain sequence and its context. Its antigen specificity is not known. The record has no base qualities; no much larger clone is one base away. Each collaborating institution followed its own protocols to collect whole blood in K2EDTA tubes. For TCRbeta analysis, collaborators shipped samples as frozen whole blood, isolated PBMCs, or DNA extracted from either of those sample types. This entry belongs to a study of blood T cell repertoires in COVID-19 (TCRdb year 2020). The study in broad terms: Samples from collaborators originated in the United States, Italy and Spain and spanned both the acute and convalescent phases of COVID-19. The material from the prospective study consisted of cDNA or gDNA derived from T cells, B-cell-depleted T cells, or PBMCs. Deeply sampled blood TCRbeta repertoires from subjects exposed to, actively infected with, or recovered from COVID-19 were included in the dataset. A freely available public database, intended as a resource for researchers studying the immune response to SARS-CoV-2, is where the repertoires were released. The samples were drawn from the first 160 participants of the ongoing ImmuneRACE study and from about 1,200 subjects provided by 6 global collaborators. A de-identified subject ID, COVID-19 status, age in years and sex were almost always included in the sample metadata. Where HLA class I and class II types were available, the types were taken from metadata supplied by the sample provider, not from assay-based typing.

TCRbeta CDR3 regions were amplified from genomic DNA using the immunoSEQ Assay, a bias-controlled multiplex PCR. The original methods were these. The number of nucleated cells in each sample was estimated from the amplification of reference gene primers within the assay. To quantify the absolute abundance of each unique TCRbeta CDR3 rearrangement, sequence reads were collapsed and filtered. For each sample, productive Simpson clonality was calculated as the square root of Simpson's diversity index over productive rearrangements. What TCRdb holds here is the immuneACCESS table cut down to in-frame rearrangements. Part of the clones is not present; checked against another copy, under half of the missing clones reflect an unresolved V gene, and the others are unexplained. Clonal size and the V and J genes are those of that table, whereas D and trimming came from the DNA. Present in this sample are 250,000 to 300,000 clones, 86% of which were seen just once. About 3.6% of the sample goes to the ten largest clones.

Paper-wide results and their limitations: How much clinical and demographic metadata was included differed by source and by participant, and the metadata was provided uncurated.

The sequence was obtained from a man younger than 30 with active or convalescent COVID-19. The sample consisted of peripheral blood.

The CDR3 region: CASSYQGGQPQHF. The nucleotides are TGTGCCAGCAGTTATCAGGGAGGTCAGCCCCAGCATTTT. Here the chain combines TRBV6-5 and TRBJ1-5, with a tentative D gene TRBD1 over 5 matching bases. V is pared back by 3 bases and J by 6 bases, with 9 bases lying between the germline termini. The CDR3, from cysteine to phenylalanine, totals 13 residues. The CDR3 DNA has 39 bases and is translated from base 1. Per the germline V gene, MNHEY is the CDR1 and SVGAGI is the CDR2.